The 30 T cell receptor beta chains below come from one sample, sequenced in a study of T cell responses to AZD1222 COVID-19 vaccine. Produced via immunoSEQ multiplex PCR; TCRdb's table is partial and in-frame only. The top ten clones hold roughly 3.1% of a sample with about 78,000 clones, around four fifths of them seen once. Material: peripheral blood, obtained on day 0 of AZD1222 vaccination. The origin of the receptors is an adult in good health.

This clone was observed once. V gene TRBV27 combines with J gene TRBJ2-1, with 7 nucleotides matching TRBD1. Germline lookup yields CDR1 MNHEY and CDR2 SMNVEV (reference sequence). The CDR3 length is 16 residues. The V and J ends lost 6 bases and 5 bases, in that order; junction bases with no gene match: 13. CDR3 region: CASSPRGKGANNEQFF. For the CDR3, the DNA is TGTGCCAGCAGCCCACGAGGTAAGGGGGCCAACAATGAGCAGTTCTTC.

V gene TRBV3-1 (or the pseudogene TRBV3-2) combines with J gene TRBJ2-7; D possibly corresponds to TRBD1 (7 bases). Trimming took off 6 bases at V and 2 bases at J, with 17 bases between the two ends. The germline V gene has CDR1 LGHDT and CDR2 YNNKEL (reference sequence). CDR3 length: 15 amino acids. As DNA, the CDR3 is TGTGCCAGCAGTCGCAGGGGGGACCTTACCTACGAGCAGTACTTC. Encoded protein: CASSRRGDLTYEQYF.

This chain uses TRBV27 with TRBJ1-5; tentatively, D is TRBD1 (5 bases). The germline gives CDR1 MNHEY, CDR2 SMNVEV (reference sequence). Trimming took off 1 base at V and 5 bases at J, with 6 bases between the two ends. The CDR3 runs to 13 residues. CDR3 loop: CASSLWGDQPQHF. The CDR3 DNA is TGTGCCAGCAGTTTATGGGGGGATCAGCCCCAGCATTTT.

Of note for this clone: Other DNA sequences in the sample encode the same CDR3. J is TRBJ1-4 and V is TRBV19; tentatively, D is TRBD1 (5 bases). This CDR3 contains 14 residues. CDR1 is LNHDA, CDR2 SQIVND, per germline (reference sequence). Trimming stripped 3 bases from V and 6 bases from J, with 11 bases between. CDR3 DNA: TGTGCCAGTAGTATGGGGCAGGGCGATGAAAAACTGTTTTTT. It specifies CASSMGQGDEKLFF.

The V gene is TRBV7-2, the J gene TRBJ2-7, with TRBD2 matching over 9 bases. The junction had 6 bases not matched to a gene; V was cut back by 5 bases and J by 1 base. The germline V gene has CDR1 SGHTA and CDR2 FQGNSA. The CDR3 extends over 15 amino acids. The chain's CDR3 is CASSPSGGLSYEQYF. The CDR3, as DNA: TGTGCCAGCAGCCCCAGCGGGGGGTTATCCTACGAGCAGTACTTC.

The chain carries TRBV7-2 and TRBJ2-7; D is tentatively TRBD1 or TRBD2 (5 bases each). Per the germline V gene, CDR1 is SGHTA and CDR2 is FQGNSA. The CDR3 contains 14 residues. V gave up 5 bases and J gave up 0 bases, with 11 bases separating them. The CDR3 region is CASSQRGLSYEQYF. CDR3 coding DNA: TGTGCCAGCAGCCAACGGGGCCTCTCCTACGAGCAGTACTTC.

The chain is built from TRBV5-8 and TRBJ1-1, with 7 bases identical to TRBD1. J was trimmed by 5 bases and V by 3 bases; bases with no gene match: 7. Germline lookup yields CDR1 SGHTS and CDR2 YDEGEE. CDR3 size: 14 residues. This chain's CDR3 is CASSSPDRETEAFF. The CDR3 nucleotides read TGTGCCAGCAGCTCGCCCGACAGGGAAACTGAAGCTTTCTTT. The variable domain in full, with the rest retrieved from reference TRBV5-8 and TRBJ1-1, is EAGVTQSPTHLIKTRGQQATLRCSPISGHTSVYWYQQALGLGLQFLLWYDEGEERNRGNFPPRFSGRQFPNYSSELNVNALELEDSALYLCASSSPDRETEAFFGQGTRLTVV.

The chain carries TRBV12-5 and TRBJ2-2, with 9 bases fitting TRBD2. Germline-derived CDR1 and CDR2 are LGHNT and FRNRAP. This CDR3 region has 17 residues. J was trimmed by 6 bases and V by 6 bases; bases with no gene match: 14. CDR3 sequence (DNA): TGTGCTAGTGGACTGGGGCGGGAGGGCCTAATTTCCGGGGAGCTGTTTTTT. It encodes CASGLGREGLISGELFF.

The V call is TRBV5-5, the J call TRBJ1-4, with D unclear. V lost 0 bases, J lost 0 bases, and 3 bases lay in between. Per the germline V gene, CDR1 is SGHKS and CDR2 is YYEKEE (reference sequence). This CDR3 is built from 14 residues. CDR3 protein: CASSLGATNEKLFF. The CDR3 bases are TGTGCCAGCAGCTTGGGGGCAACTAATGAAAAACTGTTTTTT.

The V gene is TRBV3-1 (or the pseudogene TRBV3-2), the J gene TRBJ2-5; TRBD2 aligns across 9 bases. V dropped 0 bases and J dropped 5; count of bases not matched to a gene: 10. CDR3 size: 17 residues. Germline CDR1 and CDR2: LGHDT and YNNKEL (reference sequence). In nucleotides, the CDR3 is TGTGCCAGCAGCCAAGATGGGGAGCGGGAGGTAGATGAGACCCAGTACTTC. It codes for CASSQDGEREVDETQYF.

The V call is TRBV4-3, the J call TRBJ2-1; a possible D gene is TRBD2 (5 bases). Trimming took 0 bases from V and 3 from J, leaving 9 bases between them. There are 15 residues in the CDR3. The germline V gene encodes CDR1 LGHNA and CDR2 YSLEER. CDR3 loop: CASSQDTGNYNEQFF. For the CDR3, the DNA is TGCGCCAGCAGCCAAGATACGGGGAACTACAATGAGCAGTTCTTC.

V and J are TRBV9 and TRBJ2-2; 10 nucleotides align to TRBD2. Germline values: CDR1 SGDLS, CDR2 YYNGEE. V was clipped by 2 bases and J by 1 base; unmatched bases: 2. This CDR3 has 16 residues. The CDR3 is CASSVSSGRNTGELFF. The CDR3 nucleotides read TGTGCCAGCAGCGTTTCTAGCGGGAGGAACACCGGGGAGCTGTTTTTT.

The chain's CDR3 is CASSIKGDSGNTIYF. The CDR3 DNA reads as TGCGCCAGCAGCATTAAAGGCGACTCTGGAAACACCATATATTTT. The chain uses TRBV5-1 and TRBJ1-3, with D unresolved. The CDR3 runs 15 residues. Trimming pared 4 bases from V and 0 bases from J, leaving 11 bases between. Germline CDR1 SGHRS, CDR2 YFSETQ.

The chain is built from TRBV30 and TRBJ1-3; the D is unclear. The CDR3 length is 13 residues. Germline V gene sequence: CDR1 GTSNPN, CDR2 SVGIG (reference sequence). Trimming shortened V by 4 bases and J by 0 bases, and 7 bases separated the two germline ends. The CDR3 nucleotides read TGTGCCTGGACCTCCCTCTCTGGAAACACCATATATTTT. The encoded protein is CAWTSLSGNTIYF.

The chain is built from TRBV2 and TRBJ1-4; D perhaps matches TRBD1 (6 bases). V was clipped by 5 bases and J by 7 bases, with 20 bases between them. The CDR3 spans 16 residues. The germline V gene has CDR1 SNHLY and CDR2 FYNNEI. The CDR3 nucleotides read TGTGCCAGCAGTAAAGAGGGGAAAAAGGGGGTTGAAAAACTGTTTTTT. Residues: CASSKEGKKGVEKLFF.

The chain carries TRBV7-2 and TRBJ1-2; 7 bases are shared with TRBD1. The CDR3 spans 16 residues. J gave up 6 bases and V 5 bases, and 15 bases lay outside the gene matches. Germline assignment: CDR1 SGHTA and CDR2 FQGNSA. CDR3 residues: CASSPTPVDRVDGYTF. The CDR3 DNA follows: TGTGCCAGCAGCCCCACCCCCGTCGACAGGGTCGATGGCTACACCTTC. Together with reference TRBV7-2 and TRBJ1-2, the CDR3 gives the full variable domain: GAGVSQSPSNKVTEKGKDVELRCDPISGHTALYWYRQSLGQGLEFLIYFQGNSAPDKSGLPSDRFSAERTGGSVSTLTIQRTQQEDSAVYLCASSPTPVDRVDGYTFGSGTRLTVV.

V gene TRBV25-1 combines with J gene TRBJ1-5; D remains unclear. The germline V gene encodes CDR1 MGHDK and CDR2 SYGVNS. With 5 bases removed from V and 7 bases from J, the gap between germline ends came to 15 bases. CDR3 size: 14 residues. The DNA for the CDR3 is TGTGCCAGCAGTCCCTTAAGCGGGGTCCAGCCCCAGCATTTT. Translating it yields CASSPLSGVQPQHF.

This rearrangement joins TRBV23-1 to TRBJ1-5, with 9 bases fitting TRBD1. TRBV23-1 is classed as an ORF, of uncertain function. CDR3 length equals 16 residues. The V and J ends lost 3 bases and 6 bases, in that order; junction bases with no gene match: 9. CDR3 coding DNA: TGCGCCAGCAGTCAGGAAGACAGGGGGGCCCTTCAGCCCCAGCATTTT. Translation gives CASSQEDRGALQPQHF.

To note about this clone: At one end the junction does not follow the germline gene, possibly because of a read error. Written as DNA, the CDR3 is TGTGCTAGCAGCTTAGCTGAGCAAGAGACCCAGTACTTC. Its protein is CASSLAEQETQYF. The chain carries TRBV7-7 and TRBJ2-5; D gene uncertain. Germline CDR1 and CDR2: SSHAT and FNYEAQ (reference sequence). CDR3 size: 13 residues.

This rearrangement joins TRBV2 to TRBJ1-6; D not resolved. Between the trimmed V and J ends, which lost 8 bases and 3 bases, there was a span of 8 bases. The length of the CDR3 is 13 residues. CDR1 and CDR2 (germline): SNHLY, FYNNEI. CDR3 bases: TGTGCCAGCCTCTTAGGCTATAATTCACCCCTCCACTTT. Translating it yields CASLLGYNSPLHF.

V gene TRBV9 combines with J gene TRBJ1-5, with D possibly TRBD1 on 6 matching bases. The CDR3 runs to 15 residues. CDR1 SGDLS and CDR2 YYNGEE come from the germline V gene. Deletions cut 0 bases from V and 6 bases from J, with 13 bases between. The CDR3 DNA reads TGTGCCAGCAGCGTAGGGTTGGGGGCGAGTCAGCCCCAGCATTTT. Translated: CASSVGLGASQPQHF.

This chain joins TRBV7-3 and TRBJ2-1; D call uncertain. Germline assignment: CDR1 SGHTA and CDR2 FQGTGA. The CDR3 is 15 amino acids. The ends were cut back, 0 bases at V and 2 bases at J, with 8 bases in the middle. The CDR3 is CASSLTAYPYNEQFF. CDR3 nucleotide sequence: TGTGCCAGCAGCTTAACGGCGTACCCCTACAATGAGCAGTTCTTC.

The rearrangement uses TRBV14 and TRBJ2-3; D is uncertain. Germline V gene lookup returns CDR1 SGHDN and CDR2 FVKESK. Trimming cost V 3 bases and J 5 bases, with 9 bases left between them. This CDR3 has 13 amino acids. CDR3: CASSQWEQDTQYF. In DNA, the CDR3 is TGTGCCAGCAGCCAGTGGGAACAAGATACGCAGTATTTT. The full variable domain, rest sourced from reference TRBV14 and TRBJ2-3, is EAGVTQFPSHSVIEKGQTVTLRCDPISGHDNLYWYRRVMGKEIKFLLHFVKESKQDESGMPNNRFLAERTGGTYSTLKVQPAELEDSGVYFCASSQWEQDTQYFGPGTRLTVL.

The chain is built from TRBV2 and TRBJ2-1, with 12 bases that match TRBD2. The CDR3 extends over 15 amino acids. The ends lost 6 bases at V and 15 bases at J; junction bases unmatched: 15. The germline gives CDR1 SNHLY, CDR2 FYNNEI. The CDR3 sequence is CASSRTGGTSGSPFF. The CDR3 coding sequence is TGTGCCAGCAGCAGGACAGGTGGGACTAGCGGGTCCCCGTTCTTC.

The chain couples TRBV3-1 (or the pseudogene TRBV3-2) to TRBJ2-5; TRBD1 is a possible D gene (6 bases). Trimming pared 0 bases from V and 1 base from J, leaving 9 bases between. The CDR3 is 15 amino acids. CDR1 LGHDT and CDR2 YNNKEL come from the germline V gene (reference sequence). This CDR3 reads CASSQDRTVQETQYF. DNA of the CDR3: TGTGCCAGCAGCCAAGATCGGACAGTCCAAGAGACCCAGTACTTC.

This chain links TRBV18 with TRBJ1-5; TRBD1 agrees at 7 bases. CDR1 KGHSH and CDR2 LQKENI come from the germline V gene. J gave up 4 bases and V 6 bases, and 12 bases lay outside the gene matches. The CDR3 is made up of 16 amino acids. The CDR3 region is CASSRGTVSPNQPQHF. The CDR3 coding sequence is TGTGCCAGCTCGAGGGGGACAGTAAGTCCAAATCAGCCCCAGCATTTT.

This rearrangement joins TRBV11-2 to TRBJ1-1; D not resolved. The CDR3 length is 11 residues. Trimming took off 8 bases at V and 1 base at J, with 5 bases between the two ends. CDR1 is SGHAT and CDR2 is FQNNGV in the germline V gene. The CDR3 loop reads CASRGNTEAFF. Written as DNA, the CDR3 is TGTGCCAGCCGGGGGAACACTGAAGCTTTCTTT.

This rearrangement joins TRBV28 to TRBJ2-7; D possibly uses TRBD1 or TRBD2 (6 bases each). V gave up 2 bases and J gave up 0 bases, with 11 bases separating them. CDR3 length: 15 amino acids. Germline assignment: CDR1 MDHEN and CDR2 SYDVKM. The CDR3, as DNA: TGTGCCAGCAGTTTAGGGTCGGGGGCCTCCTACGAGCAGTACTTC. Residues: CASSLGSGASYEQYF.

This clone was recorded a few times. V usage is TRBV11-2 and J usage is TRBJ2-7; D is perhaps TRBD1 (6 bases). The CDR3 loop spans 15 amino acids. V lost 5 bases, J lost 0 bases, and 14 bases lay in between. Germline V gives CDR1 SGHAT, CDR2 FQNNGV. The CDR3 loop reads CASSINRAPSYEQYF. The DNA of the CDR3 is TGTGCCAGCAGCATTAACAGGGCCCCCTCCTACGAGCAGTACTTC.

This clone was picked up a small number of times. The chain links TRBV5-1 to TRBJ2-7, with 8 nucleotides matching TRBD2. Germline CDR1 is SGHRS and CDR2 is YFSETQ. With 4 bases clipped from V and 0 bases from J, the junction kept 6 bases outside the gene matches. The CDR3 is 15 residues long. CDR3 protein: CASSEQGLASYEQYF. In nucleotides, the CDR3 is TGCGCCAGCAGCGAGCAAGGACTAGCCTCCTACGAGCAGTACTTC.